The 15 T cell receptor beta chains given below trace back to one sample, sequenced in a study of blood T cells in healthy people across ages. A second PCR of about 7 to 12 cycles used a sample-barcoded 5' primer and a J-beta primer mix. TCRdb re-called the 5' RACE reads with MiXCR, one entry per CDR3 protein. There are approximately 800,000 distinct CDR3 sequences in the sample; about 61% occur only once, and 20% to 30% lies in the top ten. Sequencing was carried out using blood. Source of these receptors: a man between 35 and 55 years old in good health.

V and J are TRBV29-1 and TRBJ1-2, with 8 positions matching TRBD1. The V and J ends lost 4 bases and 8 bases, in that order; junction bases with no gene match: 12. The germline gives CDR1 SQVTM, CDR2 ANQGSEA. The CDR3 totals 14 residues. The CDR3: CSVGHRTGFFGYTF. The CDR3 DNA sequence: TGCAGCGTTGGACATAGGACAGGGTTTTTCGGCTACACCTTC.

The chain uses TRBV6-5 and TRBJ2-7; tentatively, D is TRBD1 or TRBD2 (5 bases each). TRBJ2-1 matches the DNA end more closely, so the J call is doubtful. The CDR3 is 16 residues long. CDR1 MNHEY and CDR2 SVGAGI come from the germline V gene. CDR3 sequence (DNA): TGTGCCAGCAGTCCCGATCCGGGACGGAAGTACAATGAGCAGTTCTTC. This sequence encodes CASSPDPGRKYNEQFF.

The chain joins TRBV28 to TRBJ1-2, with D uncertain. V was cut by 6 bases and J by 4 bases, with 24 bases left in between. CDR1 is MDHEN, CDR2 SYDVKM, per germline. CDR3 length equals 17 residues. CDR3 nucleotides: TGTGCCAGCAGATCCCTCGGAGGTTACGACGACTTCTATGGCTACACCTTC. Translation gives CASRSLGGYDDFYGYTF.

This clonotype was found once. This chain joins TRBV29-1 and TRBJ2-7, with a possible D match to TRBD2 (6 bases). V lost 1 base, J lost 4 bases, and 11 bases lay in between. CDR3 length: 13 residues. Looked up from germline, CDR1 is SQVTM and CDR2 is ANQGSEA. The DNA for the CDR3 is TGCAGCGTTGAAGCGGGAGAGGTATACGAGCAGTACTTC. Protein: CSVEAGEVYEQYF.

This clonotype was seen more than once but under ten times. The chain combines TRBV29-1 with TRBJ1-1; tentatively, D is TRBD1 (5 bases). Per germline, CDR1 SQVTM and CDR2 ANQGSEA. The CDR3 has 13 residues. The germline V and J ends were trimmed by 8 bases and 3 bases, with 16 bases remaining between them. In DNA form, the CDR3 reads TGCAGCCCCTCCAGGGCGCAGGACACTGAAGCTTTCTTT. Its protein product is CSPSRAQDTEAFF.

The chain combines TRBV12-3 or TRBV12-4 with TRBJ1-1; no clear D gene. The CDR3 runs 15 residues. Trimming took 7 bases from V and 2 from J, leaving 17 bases between them. CDR3 protein: CASNPINAGNTEAFF. The CDR3 region has the DNA TGTGCCAGCAATCCTATAAATGCAGGAAACACTGAAGCTTTCTTT.

The chain uses TRBV28 and TRBJ2-1, with D uncertain. Germline V CDR1 and CDR2: MDHEN, SYDVKM. CDR3 length equals 13 residues. The V end was cut by 3 bases, the J end by 6 bases, with 9 bases between. This CDR3 is CASSFDVGNEQFF. Written as DNA, the CDR3 is TGTGCCAGCAGTTTTGACGTTGGCAATGAGCAGTTCTTC.

This clonotype was detected only a few times. The chain has TRBV28 and TRBJ1-2; D unresolved. Germline V CDR1 and CDR2: MDHEN, SYDVKM. V was trimmed by 1 base and J by 4 bases, leaving 7 bases between them. The CDR3 covers 13 residues. CDR3 sequence reads: CASSLSRLYGYTF. The CDR3, as DNA: TGTGCCAGCAGTTTATCACGACTCTATGGCTACACCTTC.

The chain has TRBV6-2 or TRBV6-3 and TRBJ1-1, with 8 bases aligning to TRBD1. Germline V gives CDR1 MNHEY, CDR2 SVGEGT. V lost 8 bases to trimming and J lost 1 base; unmatched junction nucleotides: 6. This CDR3 is 14 amino acids long. The DNA of the CDR3 is TGTGCCAGCGGCTACAGGGGGGGGAACACTGAAGCTTTCTTT. This sequence encodes CASGYRGGNTEAFF.

V is TRBV5-1 and J is TRBJ1-1; perhaps TRBD1 as D (5 bases). This CDR3 has 16 amino acids. Germline CDR1 SGHRS, CDR2 YFSETQ. The ends were cut back, 0 bases at V and 1 base at J, with 13 bases in the middle. CDR3 in amino acids: CASSLEPQGTNTEAFF. The CDR3, as DNA: TGCGCCAGCAGCTTGGAACCCCAGGGAACGAACACTGAAGCTTTCTTT.

The V gene is TRBV5-1, the J gene TRBJ2-5, with D maybe TRBD1 (5 bases). This CDR3 contains 14 residues. The V and J ends lost 1 base and 2 bases respectively, with 9 bases between them. Germline V gene data show CDR1 as SGHRS and CDR2 as YFSETQ. This CDR3 reads CASSLLHRQETQYF. The DNA of the CDR3 is TGCGCCAGCAGCTTGCTACACAGGCAAGAGACCCAGTACTTC.

This chain connects TRBV20-1 to TRBJ2-4, with 11 bases aligning to TRBD2. The J call is uncertain, as TRBJ2-5 better fits the DNA end. Germline V gives CDR1 DFQATT, CDR2 SNEGSKA (reference sequence). This CDR3 has 14 amino acids. CDR3 DNA sequence: TGCAGTGTTGGGACTAGCGGAGGTGCGGAGACCCAGTACTTC. Protein product: CSVGTSGGAETQYF.

In its sample, this clonotype was seen once. The CDR3 coding sequence is TGTGCCAGCAGAGCGACCGCGGGACAGCCTTCCTACGAGCAGTACTTC. Protein sequence: CASRATAGQPSYEQYF. The rearrangement uses TRBV27 and TRBJ2-7; maybe TRBD1 (7 bases). Trimming removed 6 bases from V and 1 base from J, with 19 bases in between. CDR3 length equals 16 residues. Germline-derived CDR1 and CDR2 are MNHEY and SMNVEV (reference sequence).

The chain has TRBV9 and TRBJ2-3, with TRBD2 identical over 10 bases. Trimming removed 0 bases from V and 1 base from J; junction bases left unmatched: 2. Germline-derived CDR1 and CDR2 are SGDLS and YYNGEE. CDR3 size: 16 residues. CDR3 bases: TGTGCCAGCAGCGTAGTAACTAGCGGGGGCACAGATACGCAGTATTTT. It yields the protein CASSVVTSGGTDTQYF.

CDR3 protein: CASSFLSNYGYTF. CDR3 DNA sequence: TGTGCCAGCAGCTTCCTGTCCAACTATGGCTACACCTTC. The chain carries TRBV6-2 or TRBV6-3 and TRBJ1-2; no definite D call. This CDR3 contains 13 residues. V lost 6 bases and J 2 bases, leaving 10 bases between the germline ends. CDR1 is MNHEY, CDR2 SVGEGT, per germline.